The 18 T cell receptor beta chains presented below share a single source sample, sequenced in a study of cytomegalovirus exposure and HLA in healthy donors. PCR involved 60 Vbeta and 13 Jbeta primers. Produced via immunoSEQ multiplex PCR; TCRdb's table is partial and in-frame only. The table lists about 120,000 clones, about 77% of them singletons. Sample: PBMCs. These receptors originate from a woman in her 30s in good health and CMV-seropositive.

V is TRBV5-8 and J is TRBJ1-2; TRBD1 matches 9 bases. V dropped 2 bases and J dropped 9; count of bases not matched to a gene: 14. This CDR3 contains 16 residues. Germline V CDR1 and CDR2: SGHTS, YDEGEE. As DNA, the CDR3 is TGTGCCAGCAGCTTCTCCGGGGACAGGGATGTCTGGCGCTACACCTTC. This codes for CASSFSGDRDVWRYTF.

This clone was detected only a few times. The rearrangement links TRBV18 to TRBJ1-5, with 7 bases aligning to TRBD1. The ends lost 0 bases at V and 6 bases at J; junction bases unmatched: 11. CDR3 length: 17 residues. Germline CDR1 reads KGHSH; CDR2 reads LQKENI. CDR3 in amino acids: CASSPPGTGVGSQPQHF. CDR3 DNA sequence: TGTGCCAGCTCACCACCGGGTACAGGGGTCGGATCTCAGCCCCAGCATTTT.

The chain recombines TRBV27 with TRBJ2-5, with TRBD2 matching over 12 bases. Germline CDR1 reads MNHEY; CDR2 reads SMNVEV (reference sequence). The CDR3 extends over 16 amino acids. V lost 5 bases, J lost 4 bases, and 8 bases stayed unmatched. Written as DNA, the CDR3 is TGTGCCAGCAGTACCTCCACACTAGCGGGAGGAGAGACCCAGTACTTC. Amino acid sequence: CASSTSTLAGGETQYF.

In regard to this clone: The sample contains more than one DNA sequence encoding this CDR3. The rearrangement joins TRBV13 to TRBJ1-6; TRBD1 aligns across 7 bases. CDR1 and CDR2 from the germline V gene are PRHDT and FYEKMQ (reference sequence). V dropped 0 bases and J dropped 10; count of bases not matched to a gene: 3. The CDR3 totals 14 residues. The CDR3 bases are TGTGCCAGCAGCTTAGGACAGGGGTACTCACCCCTCCACTTT. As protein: CASSLGQGYSPLHF.

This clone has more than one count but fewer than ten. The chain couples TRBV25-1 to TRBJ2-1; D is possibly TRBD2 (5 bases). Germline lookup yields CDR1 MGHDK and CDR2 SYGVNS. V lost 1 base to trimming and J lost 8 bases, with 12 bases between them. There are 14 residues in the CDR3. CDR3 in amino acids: CASSESGGEHEQFF. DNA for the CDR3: TGTGCCAGCAGTGAATCAGGAGGAGAGCATGAGCAGTTCTTC. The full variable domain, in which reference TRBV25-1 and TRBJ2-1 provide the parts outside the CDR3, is EADIYQTPRYLVIGTGKKITLECSQTMGHDKMYWYQQDPGMELHLIHYSYGVNSTEKGDLSSESTVSRIRTEHFPLTLESARPSHTSQYLCASSESGGEHEQFFGPGTRLTVL.

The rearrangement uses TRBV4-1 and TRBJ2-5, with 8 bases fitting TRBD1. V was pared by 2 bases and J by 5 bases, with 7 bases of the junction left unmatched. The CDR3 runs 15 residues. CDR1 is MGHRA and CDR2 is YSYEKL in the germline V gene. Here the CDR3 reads CASSQIVRGQETQYF. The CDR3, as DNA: TGCGCCAGCAGCCAAATTGTCAGGGGGCAGGAGACCCAGTACTTC.

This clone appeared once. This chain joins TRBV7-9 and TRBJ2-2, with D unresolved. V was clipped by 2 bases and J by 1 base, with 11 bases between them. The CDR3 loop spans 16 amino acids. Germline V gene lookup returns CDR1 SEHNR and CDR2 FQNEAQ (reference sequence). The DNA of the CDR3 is TGTGCCAGCAGCTTAATAATTAGGAGGAACACCGGGGAGCTGTTTTTT. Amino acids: CASSLIIRRNTGELFF.

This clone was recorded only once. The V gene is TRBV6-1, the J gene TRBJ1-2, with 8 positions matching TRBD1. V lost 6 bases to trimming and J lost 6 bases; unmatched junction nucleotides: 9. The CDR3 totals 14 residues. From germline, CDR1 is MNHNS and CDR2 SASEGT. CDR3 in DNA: TGTGCCAGCAGGGAACTTGACAGGGGAGATGGCTACACCTTC. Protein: CASRELDRGDGYTF.

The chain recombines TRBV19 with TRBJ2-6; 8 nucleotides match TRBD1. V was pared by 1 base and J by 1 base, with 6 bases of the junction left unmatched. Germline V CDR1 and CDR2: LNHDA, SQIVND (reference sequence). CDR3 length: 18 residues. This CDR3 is CASSIVGQGASGANVLTF. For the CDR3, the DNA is TGTGCCAGTAGTATAGTAGGACAGGGAGCTTCTGGGGCCAACGTCCTGACTTTC.

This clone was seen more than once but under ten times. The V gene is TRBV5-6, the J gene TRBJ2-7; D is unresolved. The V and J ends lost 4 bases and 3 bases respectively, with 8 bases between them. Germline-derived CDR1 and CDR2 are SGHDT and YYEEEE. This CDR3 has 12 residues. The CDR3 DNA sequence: TGTGCCAGCAGCGGGCAAATCTACGAGCAGTACTTC. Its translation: CASSGQIYEQYF.

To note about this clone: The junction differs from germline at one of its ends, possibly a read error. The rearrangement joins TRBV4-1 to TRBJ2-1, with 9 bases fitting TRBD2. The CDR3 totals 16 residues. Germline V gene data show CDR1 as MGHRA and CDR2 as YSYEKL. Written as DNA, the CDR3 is TGCGCCAGCAGCCAAGACGGGGCCAGCGGGGGGTCGTGGAGGGTCTTC. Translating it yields CASSQDGASGGSWRVF.

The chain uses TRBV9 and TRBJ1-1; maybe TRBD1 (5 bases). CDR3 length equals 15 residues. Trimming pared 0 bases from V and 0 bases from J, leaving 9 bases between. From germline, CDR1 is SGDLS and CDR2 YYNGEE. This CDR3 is CASSVARQMNTEAFF. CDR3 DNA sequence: TGTGCCAGCAGCGTAGCAAGACAGATGAACACTGAAGCTTTCTTT.

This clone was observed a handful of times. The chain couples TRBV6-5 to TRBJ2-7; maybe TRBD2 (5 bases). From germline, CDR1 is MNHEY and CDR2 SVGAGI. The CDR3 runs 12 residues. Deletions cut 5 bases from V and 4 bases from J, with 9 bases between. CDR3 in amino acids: CASSGGAYEQYF. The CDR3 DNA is TGTGCCAGCAGTGGAGGTGCATACGAGCAGTACTTC.

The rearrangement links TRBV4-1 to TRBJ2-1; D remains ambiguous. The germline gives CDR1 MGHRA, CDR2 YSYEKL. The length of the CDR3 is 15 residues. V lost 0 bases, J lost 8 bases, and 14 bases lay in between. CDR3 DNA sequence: TGCGCCAGCAGCCAAGATCGGTTTATAATCGATGAGCAGTTCTTC. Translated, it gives CASSQDRFIIDEQFF.

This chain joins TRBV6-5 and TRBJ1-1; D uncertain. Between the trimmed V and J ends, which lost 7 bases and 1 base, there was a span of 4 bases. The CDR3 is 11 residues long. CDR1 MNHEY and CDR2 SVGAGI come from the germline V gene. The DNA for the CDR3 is TGTGCCAGCAACAGGAACACTGAAGCTTTCTTT. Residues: CASNRNTEAFF.

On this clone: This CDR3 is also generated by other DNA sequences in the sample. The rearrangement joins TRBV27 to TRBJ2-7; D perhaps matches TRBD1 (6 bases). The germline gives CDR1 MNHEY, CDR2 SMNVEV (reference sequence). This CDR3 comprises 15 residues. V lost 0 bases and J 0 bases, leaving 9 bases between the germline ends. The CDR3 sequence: CASSLSGQYSYEQYF. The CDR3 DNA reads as TGTGCCAGCAGTTTATCGGGACAATACTCCTACGAGCAGTACTTC.

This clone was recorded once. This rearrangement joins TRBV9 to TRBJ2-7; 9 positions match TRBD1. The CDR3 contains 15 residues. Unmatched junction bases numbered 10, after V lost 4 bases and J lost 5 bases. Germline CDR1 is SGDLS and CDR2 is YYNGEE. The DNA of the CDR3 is TGTGCCAGCAGCCCACGGACAGGGGATTCAGACGAGCAGTACTTC. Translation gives CASSPRTGDSDEQYF.

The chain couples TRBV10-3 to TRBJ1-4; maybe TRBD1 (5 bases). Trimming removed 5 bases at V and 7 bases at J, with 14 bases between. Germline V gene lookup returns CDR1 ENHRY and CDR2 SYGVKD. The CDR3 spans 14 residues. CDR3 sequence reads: CAISPSGESEKLFF. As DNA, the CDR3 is TGTGCCATCAGTCCCTCGGGGGAAAGTGAAAAACTGTTTTTT.